The clone carrying this TCR beta chain was observed a single time. Its antigen is not known. The source of the sample is a study of blood T cells in healthy people across ages. The J segment lost 4 bases and the V segment lost 6 bases, leaving 12 bases of the junction unmatched. The CDR3 runs 16 residues. Germline CDR1 is ENHRY and CDR2 is SYGVKD. It was with a sample-barcoded 5' primer and a J-beta primer mix that a second PCR of about 7 to 12 cycles was run. TCRdb reprocessed the 5' RACE reads with MiXCR, giving one entry per CDR3 protein. The data contain some 800,000 distinct CDR3 sequences, about 42% of them singletons. Whole-study results and caveats: Versus aged donors, long-lived donors had higher diversity and more naive CD4+ cells.

The receptor comes from a man aged 55 to 70 in good health. The chain is built from TRBV10-3 and TRBJ1-1, with 9 positions matching TRBD1. What was sequenced was blood. CDR3: CAISESGTGMPTEAFF. Here the CDR3 DNA reads TGTGCCATCAGCGAATCCGGGACAGGGATGCCCACTGAAGCTTTCTTT.